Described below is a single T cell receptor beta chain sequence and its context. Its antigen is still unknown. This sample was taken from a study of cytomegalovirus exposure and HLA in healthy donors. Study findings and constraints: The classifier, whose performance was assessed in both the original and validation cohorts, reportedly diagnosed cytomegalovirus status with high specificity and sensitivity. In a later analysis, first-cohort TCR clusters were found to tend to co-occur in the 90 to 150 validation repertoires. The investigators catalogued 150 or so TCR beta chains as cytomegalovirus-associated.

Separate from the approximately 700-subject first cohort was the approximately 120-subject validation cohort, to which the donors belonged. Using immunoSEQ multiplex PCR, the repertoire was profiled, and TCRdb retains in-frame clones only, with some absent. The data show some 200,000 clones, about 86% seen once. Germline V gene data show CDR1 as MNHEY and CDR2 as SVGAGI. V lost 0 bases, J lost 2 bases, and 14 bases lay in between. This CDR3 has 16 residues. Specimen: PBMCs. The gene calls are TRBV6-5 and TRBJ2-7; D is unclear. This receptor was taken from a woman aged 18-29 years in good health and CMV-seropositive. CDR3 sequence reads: CASSYSNLGGTYEQYF. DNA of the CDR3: TGTGCCAGCAGTTACTCGAATCTCGGCGGCACCTACGAGCAGTACTTC.